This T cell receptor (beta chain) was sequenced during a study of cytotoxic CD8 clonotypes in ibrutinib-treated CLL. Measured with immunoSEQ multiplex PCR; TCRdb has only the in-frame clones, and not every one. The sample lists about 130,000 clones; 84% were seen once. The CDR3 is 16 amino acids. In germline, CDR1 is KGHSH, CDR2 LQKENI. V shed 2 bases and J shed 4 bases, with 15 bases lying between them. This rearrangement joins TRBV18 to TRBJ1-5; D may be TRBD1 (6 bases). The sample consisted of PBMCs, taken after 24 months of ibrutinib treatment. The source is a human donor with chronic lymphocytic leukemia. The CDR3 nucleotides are TGTGCCAGCTCACCAAAATCCGGGACATCGAATCAGCCCCAGCATTTT. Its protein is CASSPKSGTSNQPQHF. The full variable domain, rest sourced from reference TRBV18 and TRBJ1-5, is NAGVMQNPRHLVRRRGQEARLRCSPMKGHSHVYWYRQLPEEGLKFMVYLQKENIIDESGMPKERFSAEFPKEGPSILRIQQVVRGDSAAYFCASSPKSGTSNQPQHFGDGTRLSIL.